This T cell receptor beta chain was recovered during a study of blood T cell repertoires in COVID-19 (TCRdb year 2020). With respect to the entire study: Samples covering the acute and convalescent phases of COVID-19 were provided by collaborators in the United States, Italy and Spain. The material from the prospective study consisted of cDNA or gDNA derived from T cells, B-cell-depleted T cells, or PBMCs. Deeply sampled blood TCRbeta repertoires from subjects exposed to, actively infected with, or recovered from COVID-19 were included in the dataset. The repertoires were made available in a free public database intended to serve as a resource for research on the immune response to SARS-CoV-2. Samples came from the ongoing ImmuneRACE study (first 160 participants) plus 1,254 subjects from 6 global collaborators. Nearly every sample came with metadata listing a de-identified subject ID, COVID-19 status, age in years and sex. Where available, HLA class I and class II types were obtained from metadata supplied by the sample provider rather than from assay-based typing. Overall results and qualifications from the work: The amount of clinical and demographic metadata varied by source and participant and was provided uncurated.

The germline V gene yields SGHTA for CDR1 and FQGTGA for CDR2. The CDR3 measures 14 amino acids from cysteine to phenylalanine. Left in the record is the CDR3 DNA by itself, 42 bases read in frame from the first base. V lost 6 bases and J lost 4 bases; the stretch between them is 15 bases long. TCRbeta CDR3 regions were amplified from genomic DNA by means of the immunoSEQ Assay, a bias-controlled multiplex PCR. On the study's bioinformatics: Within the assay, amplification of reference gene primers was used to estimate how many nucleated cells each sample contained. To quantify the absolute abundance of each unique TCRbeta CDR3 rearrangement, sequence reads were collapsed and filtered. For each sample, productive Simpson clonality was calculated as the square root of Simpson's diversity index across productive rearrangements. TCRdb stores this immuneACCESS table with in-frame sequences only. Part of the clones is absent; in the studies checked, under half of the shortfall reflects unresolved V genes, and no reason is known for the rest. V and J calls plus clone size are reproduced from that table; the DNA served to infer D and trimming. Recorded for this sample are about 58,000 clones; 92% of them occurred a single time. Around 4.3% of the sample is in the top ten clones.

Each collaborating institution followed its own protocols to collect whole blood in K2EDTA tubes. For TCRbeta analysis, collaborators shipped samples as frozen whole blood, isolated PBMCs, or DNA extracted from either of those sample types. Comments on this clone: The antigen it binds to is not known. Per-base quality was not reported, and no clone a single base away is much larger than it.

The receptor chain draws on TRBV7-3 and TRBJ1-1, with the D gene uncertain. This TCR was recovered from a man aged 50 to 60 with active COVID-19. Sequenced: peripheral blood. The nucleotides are TGTGCCAGCAGGACCAGCGCTAGGTCCACTGAAGCTTTCTTT. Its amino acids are CASRTSARSTEAFF.